This T cell receptor beta chain was documented in a study of blood T cells in healthy people across ages. Drawing of peripheral blood yielded 8.5 to 10 milliliters from each donor. The use of a sample-barcoded 5' primer and a J-beta primer mix characterized a second PCR of roughly 6 to 11 cycles. TCRdb reprocessed the 5' RACE reads with MiXCR, giving one entry per CDR3 protein. In the table there are fewer than 900,000 distinct CDR3 sequences, about 42% of which are singletons. After removal of 3 bases from V and 0 bases from J, the junction contained 10 bases not matched to a gene. Per germline, CDR1 MNHEY and CDR2 SVGEGT. The CDR3 contains 19 residues.

The source is a woman aged 60 to 75 in good health. Sequenced material: blood. V is TRBV6-2 or TRBV6-3 and J is TRBJ2-7, with 14 nucleotides matching TRBD2. CDR3 nucleotide sequence: TGTGCCAGCAGTTATCAAGGGACTAGCGGGAGAGTTGACTCCTACGAGCAGTACTTC. It codes for CASSYQGTSGRVDSYEQYF.